This T cell receptor beta chain was documented in a study of T cells after yellow fever vaccination. This CDR3 has 14 residues. With 1 base clipped from V and 3 bases from J, the junction kept 4 bases outside the gene matches. Germline loops: CDR1 SGHRS, CDR2 YFSETQ. MiXCR was run by TCRdb on the 5' RACE reads, yielding one entry per CDR3 protein. In the table there are a few hundred thousand distinct CDR3 sequences, roughly 7% of which are singletons. This clonotype was observed at least ten times. V gene TRBV5-1 combines with J gene TRBJ2-7; 7 nucleotides match TRBD2. The clonotype originates from a man aged 18 to 30 who received the YFV17D yellow fever vaccine. The specimen was PBMCs, collected approximately 47 days after the first yellow fever vaccination. In DNA, the CDR3 is TGCGCCAGCAGCTTGTATGGGGGGGACTACGAGCAGTACTTC. As protein: CASSLYGGDYEQYF.